This entry concerns a single TCR beta chain. The source of the sample is a study of blood T cell repertoires in COVID-19. CDR3 length equals 15 residues. The germline V gene encodes CDR1 SGHRS and CDR2 YFSETQ. V gave up 3 bases and J gave up 3 bases, with 13 bases separating them. Per the original methods: By means of reference gene primer amplification, nucleated cell counts were estimated. The data were produced by immunoSEQ multiplex PCR, yet TCRdb's version contains in-frame clones alone and is incomplete. That table supplies the V and J calls and clone size; D and trimming were determined from the DNA. The data contain approximately 430,000 clones, roughly 90% of them singletons.

The sequence derives from a woman in her thirties with active or convalescent COVID-19. The sample comprised peripheral blood. The chain employs TRBV5-1 and TRBJ1-5; unclear D gene. DNA of the CDR3: TGCGCCAGCAGCTACGATCGAGCATTCAATCAGCCCCAGCATTTT. It codes for CASSYDRAFNQPQHF. The full variable domain, with the rest looked up from reference TRBV5-1 and TRBJ1-5, is KAGVTQTPRYLIKTRGQQVTLSCSPISGHRSVSWYQQTPGQGLQFLFEYFSETQRNKGNFPGRFSGRQFSNSRSEMNVSTLELGDSALYLCASSYDRAFNQPQHFGDGTRLSIL.